This TCR beta chain was identified in a study of T cell clones after liver transplantation. Study in general: A pre-transplant mixed lymphocyte reaction with TCRbeta sequencing defined graft-donor-reactive clones followed in post-transplant blood. Overall study results and limits: A larger donor-reactive than third-party decline suggested partial antigen-specific deletion.

Looked up from germline, CDR1 is SEHNR and CDR2 is FQNEAQ (reference sequence). With 2 bases clipped from V and 6 bases from J, the junction kept 4 bases outside the gene matches. The CDR3 runs 15 residues. To note about this clone: Its antigen remains unidentified.

The assay was immunoSEQ multiplex PCR, and TCRdb's table has in-frame clones only and misses some. Of around 110,000 clones listed, 75% to 95% are singletons. The J gene is TRBJ2-1, the V gene TRBV7-9; TRBD2 matches at 10 bases. The source material was CD4+ T cells from blood, sampled 12 months after liver transplant. The sequence derives from a human patient who received a liver transplant. Some T cells may possibly be graft donor cells. The CDR3 DNA follows: TGTGCCAGCAGCTTAAGTCGGACTAGCGGCAATGAGCAGTTCTTC. It encodes CASSLSRTSGNEQFF.